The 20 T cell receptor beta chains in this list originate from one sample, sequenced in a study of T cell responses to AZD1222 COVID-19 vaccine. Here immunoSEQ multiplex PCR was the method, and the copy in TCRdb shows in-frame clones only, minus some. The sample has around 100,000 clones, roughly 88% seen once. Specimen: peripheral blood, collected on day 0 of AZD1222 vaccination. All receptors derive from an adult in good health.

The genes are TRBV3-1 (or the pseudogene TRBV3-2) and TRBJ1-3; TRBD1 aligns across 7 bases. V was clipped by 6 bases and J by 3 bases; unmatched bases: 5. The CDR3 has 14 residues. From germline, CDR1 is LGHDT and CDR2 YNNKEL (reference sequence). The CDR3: CASRKTGVGNTIYF. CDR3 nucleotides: TGTGCCAGCAGAAAAACAGGGGTTGGAAACACCATATATTTT.

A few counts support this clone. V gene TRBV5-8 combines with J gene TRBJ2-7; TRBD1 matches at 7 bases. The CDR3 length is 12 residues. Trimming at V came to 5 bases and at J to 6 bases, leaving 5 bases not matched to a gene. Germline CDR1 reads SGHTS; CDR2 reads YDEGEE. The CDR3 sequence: CASRHRGSEQYF. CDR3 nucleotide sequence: TGTGCCAGCAGACACAGGGGTTCCGAGCAGTACTTC.

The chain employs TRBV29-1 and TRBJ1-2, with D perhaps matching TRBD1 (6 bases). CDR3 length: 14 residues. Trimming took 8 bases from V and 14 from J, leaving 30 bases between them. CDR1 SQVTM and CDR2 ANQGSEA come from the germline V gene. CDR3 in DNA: TGCAGCCCATGGACAGCGGATCCGAGAGGGAGGAGGACCTTC. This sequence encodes CSPWTADPRGRRTF.

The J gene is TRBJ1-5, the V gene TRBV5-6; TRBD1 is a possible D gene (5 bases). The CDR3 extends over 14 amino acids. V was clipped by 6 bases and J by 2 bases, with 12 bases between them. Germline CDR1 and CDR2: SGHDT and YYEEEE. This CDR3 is CASTPWGGNQPQHF. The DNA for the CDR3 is TGTGCCAGCACCCCCTGGGGGGGCAATCAGCCCCAGCATTTT.

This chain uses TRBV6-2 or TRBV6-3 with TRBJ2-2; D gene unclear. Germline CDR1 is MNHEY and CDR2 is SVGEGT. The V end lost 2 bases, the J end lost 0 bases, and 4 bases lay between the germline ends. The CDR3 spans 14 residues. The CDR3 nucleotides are TGTGCCAGCAGTTACGGGCCGAACACCGGGGAGCTGTTTTTT. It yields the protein CASSYGPNTGELFF.

The CDR3 DNA reads TGTGCCAGCAGTGCTGGGGACAGGGGGACCGGAAACACCATATATTTT. Translation: CASSAGDRGTGNTIYF. The chain carries TRBV2 and TRBJ1-3; 11 bases map to TRBD1. Germline CDR1 and CDR2: SNHLY and FYNNEI. With V trimmed by 4 bases and J by 4 bases, 6 bases remained unmatched. There are 16 residues in the CDR3.

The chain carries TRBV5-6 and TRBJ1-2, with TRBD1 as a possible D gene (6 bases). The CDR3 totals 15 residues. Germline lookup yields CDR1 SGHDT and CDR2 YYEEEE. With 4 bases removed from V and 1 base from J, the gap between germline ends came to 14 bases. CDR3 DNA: TGTGCCAGCAGCGTGAGGACAGCCCTTAACTATGGCTACACCTTC. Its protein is CASSVRTALNYGYTF. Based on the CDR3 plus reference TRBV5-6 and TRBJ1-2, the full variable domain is DAGVTQSPTHLIKTRGQQVTLRCSPKSGHDTVSWYQQALGQGPQFIFQYYEEEERQRGNFPDRFSGHQFPNYSSELNVNALLLGDSALYLCASSVRTALNYGYTFGSGTRLTVV.

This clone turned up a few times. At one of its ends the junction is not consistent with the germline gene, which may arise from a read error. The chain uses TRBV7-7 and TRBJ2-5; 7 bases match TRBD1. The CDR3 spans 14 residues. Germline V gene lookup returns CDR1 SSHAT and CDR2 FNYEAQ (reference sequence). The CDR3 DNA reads TGTGCTAGCAGCTTAGGGACAGTCAAAGAGACCCAGTACTTC. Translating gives CASSLGTVKETQYF. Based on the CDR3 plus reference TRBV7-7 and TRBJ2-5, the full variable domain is GAGVSQSPRYKVTKRGQDVTLRCDPISSHATLYWYQQALGQGPEFLTYFNYEAQPDKSGLPSDRFSAERPEGSISTLTIQRTEQRDSAMYRCASSLGTVKETQYFGPGTRLLVL.

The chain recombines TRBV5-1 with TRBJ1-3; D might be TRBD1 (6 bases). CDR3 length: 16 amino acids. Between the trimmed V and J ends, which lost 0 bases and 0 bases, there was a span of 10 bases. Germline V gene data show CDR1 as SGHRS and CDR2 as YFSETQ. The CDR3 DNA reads TGCGCCAGCAGCTTGGGACAGGCCATCTCTGGAAACACCATATATTTT. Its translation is CASSLGQAISGNTIYF. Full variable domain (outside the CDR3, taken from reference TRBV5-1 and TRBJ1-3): KAGVTQTPRYLIKTRGQQVTLSCSPISGHRSVSWYQQTPGQGLQFLFEYFSETQRNKGNFPGRFSGRQFSNSRSEMNVSTLELGDSALYLCASSLGQAISGNTIYFGEGSWLTVV.

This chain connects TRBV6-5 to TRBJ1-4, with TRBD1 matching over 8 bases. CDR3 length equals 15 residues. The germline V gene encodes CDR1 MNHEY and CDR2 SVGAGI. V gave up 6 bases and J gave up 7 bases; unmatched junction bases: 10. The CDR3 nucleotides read TGTGCCAGCAGCAACCTACCCAGGGGGCGTGAAAAACTGTTTTTT. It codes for CASSNLPRGREKLFF.

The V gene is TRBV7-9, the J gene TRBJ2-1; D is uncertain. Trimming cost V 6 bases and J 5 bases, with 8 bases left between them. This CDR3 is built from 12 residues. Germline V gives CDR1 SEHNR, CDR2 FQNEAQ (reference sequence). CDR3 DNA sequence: TGTGCCAGCAGTTACGATGACAATGAGCAGTTCTTC. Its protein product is CASSYDDNEQFF. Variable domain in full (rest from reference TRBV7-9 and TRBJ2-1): DTGVSQNPRHKITKRGQNVTFRCDPISEHNRLYWYRQTLGQGPEFLTYFQNEAQLEKSRLLSDRFSAERPKGSFSTLEIQRTEQGDSAMYLCASSYDDNEQFFGPGTRLTVL.

CDR3: CSGRVDNEQFF. Written as DNA, the CDR3 is TGCAGTGGCAGAGTCGATAATGAGCAGTTCTTC. V is TRBV20-1 and J is TRBJ2-1, with no clear D. Germline CDR1 DFQATT, CDR2 SNEGSKA (reference sequence). Between the trimmed V and J ends, which lost 7 bases and 7 bases, there was a span of 11 bases. The CDR3 runs 11 residues.

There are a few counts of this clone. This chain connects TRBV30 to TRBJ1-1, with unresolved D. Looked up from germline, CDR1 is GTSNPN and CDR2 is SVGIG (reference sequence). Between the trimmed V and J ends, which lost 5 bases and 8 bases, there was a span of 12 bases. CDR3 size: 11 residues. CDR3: CAWGERAEAFF. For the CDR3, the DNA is TGTGCCTGGGGAGAGCGGGCAGAAGCTTTCTTT. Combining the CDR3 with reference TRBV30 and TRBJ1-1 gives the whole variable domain SQTIHQWPATLVQPVGSPLSLECTVEGTSNPNLYWYRQAAGRGLQLLFYSVGIGQISSEVPQNLSASRPQDRQFILSSKKLLLSDSGFYLCAWGERAEAFFGQGTRLTVV.

The CDR3 is CASSDGTGVNTGELFF. The DNA for the CDR3 is TGTGCCAGCAGCGACGGGACAGGGGTGAACACCGGGGAGCTGTTTTTT. The chain recombines TRBV9 with TRBJ2-2; 10 nucleotides line up with TRBD1. Germline loops: CDR1 SGDLS, CDR2 YYNGEE. This CDR3 region has 16 residues. V lost 3 bases to trimming and J lost 1 base; unmatched junction nucleotides: 3.

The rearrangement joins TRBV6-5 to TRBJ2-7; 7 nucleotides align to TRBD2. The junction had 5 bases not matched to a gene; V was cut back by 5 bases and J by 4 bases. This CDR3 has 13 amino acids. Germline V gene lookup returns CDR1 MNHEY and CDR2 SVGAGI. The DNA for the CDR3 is TGTGCCAGCAGTCCAGGGACTATTTACGAGCAGTACTTC. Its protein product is CASSPGTIYEQYF.

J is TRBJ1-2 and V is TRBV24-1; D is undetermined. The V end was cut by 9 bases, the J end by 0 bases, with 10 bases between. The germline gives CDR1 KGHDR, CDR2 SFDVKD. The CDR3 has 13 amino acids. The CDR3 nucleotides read TGTGCCACCTGTCCAGCTACTAACTATGGCTACACCTTC. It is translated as CATCPATNYGYTF.

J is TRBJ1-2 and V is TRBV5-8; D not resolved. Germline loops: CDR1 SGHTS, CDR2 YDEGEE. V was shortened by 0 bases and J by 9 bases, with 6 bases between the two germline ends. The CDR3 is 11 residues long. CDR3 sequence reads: CASSLVGSYTF. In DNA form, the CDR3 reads TGTGCCAGCAGCTTGGTTGGGAGCTACACCTTC.

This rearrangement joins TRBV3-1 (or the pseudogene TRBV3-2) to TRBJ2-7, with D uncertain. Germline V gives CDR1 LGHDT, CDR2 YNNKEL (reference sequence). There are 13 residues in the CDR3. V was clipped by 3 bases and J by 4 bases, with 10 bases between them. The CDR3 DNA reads TGTGCCAGCAGCCAGTGGGCCGAGTACGAGCAGTACTTC. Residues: CASSQWAEYEQYF.

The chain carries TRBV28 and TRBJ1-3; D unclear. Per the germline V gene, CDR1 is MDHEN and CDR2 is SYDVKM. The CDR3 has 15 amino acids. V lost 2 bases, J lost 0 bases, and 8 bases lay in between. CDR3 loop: CASSLAWNSGNTIYF. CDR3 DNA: TGTGCCAGCAGTTTAGCGTGGAACTCTGGAAACACCATATATTTT.

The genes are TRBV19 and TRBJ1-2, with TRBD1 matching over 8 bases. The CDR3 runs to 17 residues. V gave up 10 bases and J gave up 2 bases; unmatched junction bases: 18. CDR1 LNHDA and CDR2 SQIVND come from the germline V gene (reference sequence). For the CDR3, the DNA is TGTGCCACGTCAAATAGACAGGGGCGAGAACCCAACTATGGCTACACCTTC. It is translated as CATSNRQGREPNYGYTF.